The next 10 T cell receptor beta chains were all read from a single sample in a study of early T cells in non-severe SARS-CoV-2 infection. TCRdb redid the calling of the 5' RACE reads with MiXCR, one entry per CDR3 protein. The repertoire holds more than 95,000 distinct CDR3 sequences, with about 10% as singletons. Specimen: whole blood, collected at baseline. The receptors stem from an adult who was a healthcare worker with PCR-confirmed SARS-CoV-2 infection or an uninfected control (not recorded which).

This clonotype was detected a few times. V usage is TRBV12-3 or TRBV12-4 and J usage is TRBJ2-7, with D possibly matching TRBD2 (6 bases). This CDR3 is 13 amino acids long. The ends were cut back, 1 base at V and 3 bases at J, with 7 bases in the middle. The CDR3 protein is CASSLGGDYEQYF. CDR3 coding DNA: TGTGCCAGCAGTTTAGGGGGGGACTACGAGCAGTACTTC.

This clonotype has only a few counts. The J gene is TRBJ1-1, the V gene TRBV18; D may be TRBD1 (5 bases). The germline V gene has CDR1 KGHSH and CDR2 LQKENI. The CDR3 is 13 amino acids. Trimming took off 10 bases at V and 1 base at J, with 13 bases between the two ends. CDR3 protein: CATTGTANTEAFF. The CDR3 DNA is TGTGCCACCACTGGGACGGCGAACACTGAAGCTTTCTTT.

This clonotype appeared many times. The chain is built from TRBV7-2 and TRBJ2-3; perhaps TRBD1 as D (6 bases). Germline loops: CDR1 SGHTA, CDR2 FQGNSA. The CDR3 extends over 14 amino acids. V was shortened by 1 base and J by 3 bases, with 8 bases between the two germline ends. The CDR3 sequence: CASSLGQGTDTQYF. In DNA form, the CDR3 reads TGTGCCAGCAGCTTAGGGCAGGGGACAGATACGCAGTATTTT.

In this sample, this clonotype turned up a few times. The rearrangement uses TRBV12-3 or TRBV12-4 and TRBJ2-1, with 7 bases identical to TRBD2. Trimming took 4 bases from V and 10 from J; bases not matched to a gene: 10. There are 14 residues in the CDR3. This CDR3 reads CASSSGLERGEQFF. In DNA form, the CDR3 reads TGTGCCAGCAGTTCAGGACTAGAAAGAGGGGAGCAGTTCTTC.

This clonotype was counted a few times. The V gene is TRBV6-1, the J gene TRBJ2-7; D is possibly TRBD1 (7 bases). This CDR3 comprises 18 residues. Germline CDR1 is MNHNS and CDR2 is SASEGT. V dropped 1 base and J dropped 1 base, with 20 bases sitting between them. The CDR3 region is CASSEVFGGQSLSYEQYF. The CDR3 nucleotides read TGTGCCAGCAGTGAAGTATTCGGGGGACAGTCCTTATCCTACGAGCAGTACTTC.

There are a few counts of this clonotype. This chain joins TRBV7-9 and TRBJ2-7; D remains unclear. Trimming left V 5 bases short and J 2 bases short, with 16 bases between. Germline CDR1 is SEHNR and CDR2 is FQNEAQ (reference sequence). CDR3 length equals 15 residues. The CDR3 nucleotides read TGTGCCAGCAGCCCCTATTCCCCTAGTCCCTACGAGCAGTACTTC. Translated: CASSPYSPSPYEQYF.

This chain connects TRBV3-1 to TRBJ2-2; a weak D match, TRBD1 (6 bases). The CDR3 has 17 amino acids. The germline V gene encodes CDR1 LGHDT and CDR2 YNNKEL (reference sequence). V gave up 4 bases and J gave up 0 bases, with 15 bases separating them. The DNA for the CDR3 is TGTGCCAGCAGCCCCTTGGGCGCAGGGGCGAACACCGGGGAGCTGTTTTTT. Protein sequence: CASSPLGAGANTGELFF.

The CDR3, as DNA: TGTGCCAGCAGCTCCACTCAGGGTTCCTATAATTCACCCCTCCACTTT. It translates to CASSSTQGSYNSPLHF. The V and J genes are TRBV5-6 and TRBJ1-6, with a weak D call TRBD1 (5 bases). The CDR3 consists of 16 residues. V lost 3 bases and J 1 base, leaving 11 bases between the germline ends. CDR1 SGHDT and CDR2 YYEEEE come from the germline V gene.

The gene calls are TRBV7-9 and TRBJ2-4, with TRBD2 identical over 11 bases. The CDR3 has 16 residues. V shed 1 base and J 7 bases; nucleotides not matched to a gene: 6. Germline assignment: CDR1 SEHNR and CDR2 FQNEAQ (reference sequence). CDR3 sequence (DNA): TGTGCCAGCAGCTTAGGCCGACTAGCGGGATTGAACATTCAGTACTTC. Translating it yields CASSLGRLAGLNIQYF.

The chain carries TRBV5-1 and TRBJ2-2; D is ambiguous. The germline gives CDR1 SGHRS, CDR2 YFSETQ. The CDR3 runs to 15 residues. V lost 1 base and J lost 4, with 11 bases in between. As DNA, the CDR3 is TGCGCCAGCAGCTTGATCGCAGGCGGCACCGGGGAGCTGTTTTTT. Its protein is CASSLIAGGTGELFF. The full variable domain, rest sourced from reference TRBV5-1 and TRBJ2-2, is KAGVTQTPRYLIKTRGQQVTLSCSPISGHRSVSWYQQTPGQGLQFLFEYFSETQRNKGNFPGRFSGRQFSNSRSEMNVSTLELGDSALYLCASSLIAGGTGELFFGEGSRLTVL.